Following are 8 T cell receptor beta chains from one sample sequenced in a study of STAT3 mutations in large granular lymphocyte leukemia. General observations from the study: Every T-LGLL patient had at least one immunodominant TCRbeta clonotype.

TCRdb keeps only in-frame clones here, not all; method: immunoSEQ multiplex PCR. The sample carries about 20,000 clones, around 92% recorded once. These receptors' antigens are unknown. Sequencing was done on a sample of peripheral blood mononuclear cells. Receptor source: a man aged 60 to 75 with T-cell large granular lymphocyte leukemia. Some clones in this sample may be carry-over from other donors' samples.

In its sample, this clone was seen a few times. CDR3 nucleotide sequence: TGCAGCGTTGGGGACTACTACAATGAGCAGTTCTTC. This sequence encodes CSVGDYYNEQFF. This chain joins TRBV29-1 and TRBJ2-1, with TRBD2 matching 7 bases. Germline CDR1 is SQVTM and CDR2 is ANQGSEA. V lost 4 bases and J lost 3; bases outside the gene matches: 0. This CDR3 is 12 amino acids long.

In its sample, this clone was seen once. The chain joins TRBV23-1 to TRBJ2-1; 9 bases agree with TRBD1. TRBV23-1 is placed among ORFs of uncertain function. The CDR3 extends over 14 amino acids. V dropped 6 bases and J dropped 7; count of bases not matched to a gene: 7. The CDR3 is CASRGDRATNEQFF. In DNA form, the CDR3 reads TGCGCCAGCAGAGGGGACAGGGCGACGAATGAGCAGTTCTTC.

The genes are TRBV5-1 and TRBJ1-2; D remains ambiguous. The CDR3 has 14 residues. The ends were cut back, 1 base at V and 6 bases at J, with 13 bases in the middle. Germline V gives CDR1 SGHRS, CDR2 YFSETQ. CDR3 sequence (DNA): TGCGCCAGCAGCTTGAAGGAAATGGGAGATGGCTACACCTTC. This codes for CASSLKEMGDGYTF.

V is TRBV27 and J is TRBJ2-7; a possible D gene is TRBD2 (6 bases). The CDR3 has 15 amino acids. The V gene lost 9 bases and the J gene lost 3 bases, with 21 bases spanning the gap. CDR1 and CDR2 (germline): MNHEY, SMNVEV (reference sequence). CDR3 in amino acids: CASSKRLPGSYEQYF. CDR3 nucleotide sequence: TGTGCCAGTTCAAAGAGACTACCCGGGAGCTACGAGCAGTACTTC.

CDR3: CASSPPDGGPQHF. The CDR3 DNA is TGTGCCAGCAGCCCACCGGACGGGGGGCCCCAGCATTTT. The chain uses TRBV5-6 and TRBJ1-5, with D tentatively TRBD1 (5 bases). Germline V gives CDR1 SGHDT, CDR2 YYEEEE. The length of the CDR3 is 13 residues. V was cut by 4 bases and J by 9 bases, with 14 bases left in between.

The V and J genes are TRBV25-1 and TRBJ2-2, with D hard to call. The CDR3 runs to 15 residues. Per the germline V gene, CDR1 is MGHDK and CDR2 is SYGVNS. Trimming removed 2 bases from V and 0 bases from J, with 7 bases in between. The CDR3 DNA follows: TGTGCCAGCAGTGAAACAATCGCGAACACCGGGGAGCTGTTTTTT. Its protein is CASSETIANTGELFF.

This chain uses TRBV5-1 with TRBJ2-3, with D unclear. Germline assignment: CDR1 SGHRS and CDR2 YFSETQ. The CDR3 is 14 amino acids. Between the trimmed V and J ends, which lost 4 bases and 4 bases, there was a span of 13 bases. CDR3 bases: TGCGCCAGCAGCACTTCAGGAGAGGCAGATACGCAGTATTTT. Amino acids: CASSTSGEADTQYF. Together with reference TRBV5-1 and TRBJ2-3, the CDR3 gives the full variable domain: KAGVTQTPRYLIKTRGQQVTLSCSPISGHRSVSWYQQTPGQGLQFLFEYFSETQRNKGNFPGRFSGRQFSNSRSEMNVSTLELGDSALYLCASSTSGEADTQYFGPGTRLTVL.

This rearrangement joins TRBV5-1 to TRBJ1-1, with D hard to call. Looked up from germline, CDR1 is SGHRS and CDR2 is YFSETQ. The CDR3 runs 14 residues. V was trimmed by 0 bases and J by 4 bases, leaving 10 bases between them. The CDR3 region has the DNA TGCGCCAGCAGCTTGGCCGGGAGCCCCACTGAAGCTTTCTTT. This codes for CASSLAGSPTEAFF.